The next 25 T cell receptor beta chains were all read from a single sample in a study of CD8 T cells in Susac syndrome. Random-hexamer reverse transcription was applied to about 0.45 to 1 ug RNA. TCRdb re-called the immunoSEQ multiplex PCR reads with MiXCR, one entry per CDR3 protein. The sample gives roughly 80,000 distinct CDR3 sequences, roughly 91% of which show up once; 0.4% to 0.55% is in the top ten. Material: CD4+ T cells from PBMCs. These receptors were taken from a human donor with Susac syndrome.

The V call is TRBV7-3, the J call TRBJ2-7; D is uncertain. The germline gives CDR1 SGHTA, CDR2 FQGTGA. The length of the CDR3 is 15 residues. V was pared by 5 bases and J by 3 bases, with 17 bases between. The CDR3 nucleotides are TGTGCCAGCAGCCCTATGGTTGGGCCTAGCTACGAGCAGTACTTC. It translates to CASSPMVGPSYEQYF.

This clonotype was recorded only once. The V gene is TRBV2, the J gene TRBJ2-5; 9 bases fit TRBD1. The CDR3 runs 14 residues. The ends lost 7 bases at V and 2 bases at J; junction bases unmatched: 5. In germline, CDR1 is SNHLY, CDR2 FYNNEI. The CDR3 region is CASNTGTGQETQYF. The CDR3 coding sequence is TGTGCCAGCAACACCGGGACAGGGCAAGAGACCCAGTACTTC.

The CDR3 spells CASSAAYEQYF. Written as DNA, the CDR3 is TGTGCCAGCAGTGCCGCCTACGAGCAGTACTTC. The chain carries TRBV2 and TRBJ2-7, with D unresolved. Trimming took off 4 bases at V and 2 bases at J, with 3 bases between the two ends. The length of the CDR3 is 11 residues. Germline-derived CDR1 and CDR2 are SNHLY and FYNNEI.

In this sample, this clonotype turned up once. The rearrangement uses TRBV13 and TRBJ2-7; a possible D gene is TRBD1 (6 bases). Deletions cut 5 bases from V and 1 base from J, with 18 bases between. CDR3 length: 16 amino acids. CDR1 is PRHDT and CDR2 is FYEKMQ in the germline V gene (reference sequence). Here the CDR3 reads CASSPYYTGYSYEQYF. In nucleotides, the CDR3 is TGTGCCAGCAGCCCCTACTATACAGGGTATTCCTACGAGCAGTACTTC.

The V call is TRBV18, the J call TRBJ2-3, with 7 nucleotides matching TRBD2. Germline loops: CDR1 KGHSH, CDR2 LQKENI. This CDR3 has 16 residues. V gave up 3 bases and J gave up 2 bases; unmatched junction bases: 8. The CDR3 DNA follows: TGTGCCAGCTCACCCGTCACTAGCGACCACACAGATACGCAGTATTTT. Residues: CASSPVTSDHTDTQYF.

The CDR3 region is CASSPVSTSGANVLTF. The CDR3 DNA reads TGTGCCAGCTCACCAGTCAGTACCTCTGGGGCCAACGTCCTGACTTTC. V and J are TRBV18 and TRBJ2-6; D ambiguous. Trimming pared 2 bases from V and 0 bases from J, leaving 8 bases between. The CDR3 length is 16 residues. Per the germline V gene, CDR1 is KGHSH and CDR2 is LQKENI.

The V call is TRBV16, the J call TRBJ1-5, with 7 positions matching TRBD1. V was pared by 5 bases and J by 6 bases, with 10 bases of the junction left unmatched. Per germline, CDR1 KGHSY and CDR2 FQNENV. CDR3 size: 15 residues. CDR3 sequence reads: CASSNTGVFSQPQHF. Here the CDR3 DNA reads TGTGCCAGCAGCAACACAGGGGTATTCAGTCAGCCCCAGCATTTT.

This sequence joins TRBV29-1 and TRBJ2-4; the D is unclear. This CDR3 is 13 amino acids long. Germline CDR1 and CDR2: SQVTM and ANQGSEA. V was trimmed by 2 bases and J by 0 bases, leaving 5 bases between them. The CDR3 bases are TGCAGCGTTGAATTGGCAGCCAAAAACATTCAGTACTTC. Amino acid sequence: CSVELAAKNIQYF. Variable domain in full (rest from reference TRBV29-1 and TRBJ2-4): SAVISQKPSRDICQRGTSLTIQCQVDSQVTMMFWYRQQPGQSLTLIATANQGSEATYESGFVIDKFPISRPNLTFSTLTVSNMSPEDSSIYLCSVELAAKNIQYFGAGTRLSVL.

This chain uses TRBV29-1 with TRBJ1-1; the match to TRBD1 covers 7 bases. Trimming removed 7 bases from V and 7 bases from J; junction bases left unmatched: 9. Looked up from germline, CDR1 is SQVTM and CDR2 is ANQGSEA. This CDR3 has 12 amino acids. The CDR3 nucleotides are TGCAGCGCGCCGACAGGGAAGGGTGAAGCTTTCTTT. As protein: CSAPTGKGEAFF. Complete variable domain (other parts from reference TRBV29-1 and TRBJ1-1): SAVISQKPSRDICQRGTSLTIQCQVDSQVTMMFWYRQQPGQSLTLIATANQGSEATYESGFVIDKFPISRPNLTFSTLTVSNMSPEDSSIYLCSAPTGKGEAFFGQGTRLTVV.

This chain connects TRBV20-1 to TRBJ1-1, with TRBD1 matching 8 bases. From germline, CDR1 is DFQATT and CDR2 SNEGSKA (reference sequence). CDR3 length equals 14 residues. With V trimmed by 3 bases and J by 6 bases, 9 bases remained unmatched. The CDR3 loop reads CSARRAGGRPEAFF. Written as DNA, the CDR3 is TGCAGTGCTAGGCGGGCAGGGGGCCGACCTGAAGCTTTCTTT.

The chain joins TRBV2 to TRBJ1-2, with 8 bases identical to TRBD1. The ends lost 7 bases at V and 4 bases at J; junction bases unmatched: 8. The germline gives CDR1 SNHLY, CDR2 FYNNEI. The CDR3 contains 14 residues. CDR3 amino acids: CASTPTGVGYGYTF. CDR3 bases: TGTGCCAGCACCCCGACAGGGGTTGGCTATGGCTACACCTTC.

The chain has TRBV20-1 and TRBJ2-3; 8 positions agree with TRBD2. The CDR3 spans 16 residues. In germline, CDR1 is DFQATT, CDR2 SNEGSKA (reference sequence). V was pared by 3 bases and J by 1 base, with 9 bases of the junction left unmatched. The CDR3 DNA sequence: TGCAGTGCTAGGGCGGGAGGTTATGGGCGCACAGATACGCAGTATTTT. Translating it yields CSARAGGYGRTDTQYF.

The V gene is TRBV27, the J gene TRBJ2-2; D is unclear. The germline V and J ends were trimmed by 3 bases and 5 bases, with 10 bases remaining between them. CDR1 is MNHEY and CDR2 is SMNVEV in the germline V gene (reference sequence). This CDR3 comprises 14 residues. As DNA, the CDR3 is TGTGCCAGCAGTTTTACGATCTTAACCGGGGAGCTGTTTTTT. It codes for CASSFTILTGELFF.

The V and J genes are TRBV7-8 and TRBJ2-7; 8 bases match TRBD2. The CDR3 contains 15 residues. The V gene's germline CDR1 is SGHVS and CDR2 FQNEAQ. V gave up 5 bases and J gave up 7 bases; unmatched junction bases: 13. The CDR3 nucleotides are TGTGCCAGCAGCCCCGCCGGGAGGGCCATAAGAGAGCAGTACTTC. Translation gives CASSPAGRAIREQYF.

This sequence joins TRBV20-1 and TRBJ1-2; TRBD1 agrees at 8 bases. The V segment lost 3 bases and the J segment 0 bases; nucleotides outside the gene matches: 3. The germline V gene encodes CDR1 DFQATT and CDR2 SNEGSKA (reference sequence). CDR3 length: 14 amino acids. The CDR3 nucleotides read TGCAGTGCTAGGGGGACAGGACCTAACTATGGCTACACCTTC. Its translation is CSARGTGPNYGYTF.

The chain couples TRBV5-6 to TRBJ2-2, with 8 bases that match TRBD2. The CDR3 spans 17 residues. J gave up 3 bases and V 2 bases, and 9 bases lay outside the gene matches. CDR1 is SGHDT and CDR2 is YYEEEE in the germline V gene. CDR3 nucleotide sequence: TGTGCCAGCAGCTTAATAAGGCGGGAGGTTTACACCGGGGAGCTGTTTTTT. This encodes CASSLIRREVYTGELFF.

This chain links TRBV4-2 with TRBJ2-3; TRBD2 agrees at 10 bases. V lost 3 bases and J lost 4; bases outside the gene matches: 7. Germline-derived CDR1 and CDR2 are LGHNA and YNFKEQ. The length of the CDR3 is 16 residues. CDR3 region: CASSQGLAIVADTQYF. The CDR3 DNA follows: TGTGCCAGCAGCCAGGGACTAGCGATAGTTGCAGATACGCAGTATTTT.

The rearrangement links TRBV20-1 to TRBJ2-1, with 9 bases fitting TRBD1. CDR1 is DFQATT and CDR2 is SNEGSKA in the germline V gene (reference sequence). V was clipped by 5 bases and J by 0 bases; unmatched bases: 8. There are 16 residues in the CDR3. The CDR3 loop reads CSAERGTGSSYNEQFF. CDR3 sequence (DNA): TGCAGTGCTGAAAGGGGGACAGGGAGCTCCTACAATGAGCAGTTCTTC.

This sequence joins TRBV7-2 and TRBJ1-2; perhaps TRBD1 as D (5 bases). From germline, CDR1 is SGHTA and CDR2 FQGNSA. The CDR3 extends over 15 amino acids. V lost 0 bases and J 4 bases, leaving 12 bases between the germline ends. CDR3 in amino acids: CASSLAGGLGYGYTF. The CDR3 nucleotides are TGTGCCAGCAGCTTAGCGGGGGGGTTAGGCTATGGCTACACCTTC.

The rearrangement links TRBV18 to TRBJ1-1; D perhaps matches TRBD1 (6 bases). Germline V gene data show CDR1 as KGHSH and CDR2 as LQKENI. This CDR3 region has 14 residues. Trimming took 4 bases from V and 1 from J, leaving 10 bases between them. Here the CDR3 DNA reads TGTGCCAGCTCACAGGGACAAACGAACACTGAAGCTTTCTTT. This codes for CASSQGQTNTEAFF.

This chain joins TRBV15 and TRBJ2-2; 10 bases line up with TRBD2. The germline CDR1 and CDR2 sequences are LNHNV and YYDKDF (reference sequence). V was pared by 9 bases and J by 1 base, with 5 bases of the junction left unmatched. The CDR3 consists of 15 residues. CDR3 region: CATIAGGLNTGELFF. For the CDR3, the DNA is TGTGCCACTATAGCGGGAGGTTTGAACACCGGGGAGCTGTTTTTT.

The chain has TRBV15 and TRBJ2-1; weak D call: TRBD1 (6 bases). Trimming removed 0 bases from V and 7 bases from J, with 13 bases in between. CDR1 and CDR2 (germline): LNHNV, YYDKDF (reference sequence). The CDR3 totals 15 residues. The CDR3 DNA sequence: TGTGCCACCAGCAGAGATCGTATGAGGGGGAATGAGCAGTTCTTC. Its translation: CATSRDRMRGNEQFF.

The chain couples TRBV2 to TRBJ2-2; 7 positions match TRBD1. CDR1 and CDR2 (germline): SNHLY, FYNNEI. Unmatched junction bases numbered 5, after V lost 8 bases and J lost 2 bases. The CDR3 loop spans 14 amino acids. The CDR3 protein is CASYRDRNTGELFF. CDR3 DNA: TGTGCCAGCTACCGGGACAGAAACACCGGGGAGCTGTTTTTT.

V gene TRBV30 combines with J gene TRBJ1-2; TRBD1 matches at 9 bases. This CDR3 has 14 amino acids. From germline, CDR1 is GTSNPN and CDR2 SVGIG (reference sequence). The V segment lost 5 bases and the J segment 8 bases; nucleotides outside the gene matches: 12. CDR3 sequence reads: CAWGTGTGLLGYTF. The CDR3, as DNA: TGTGCCTGGGGAACCGGGACAGGGCTCTTAGGCTACACCTTC.

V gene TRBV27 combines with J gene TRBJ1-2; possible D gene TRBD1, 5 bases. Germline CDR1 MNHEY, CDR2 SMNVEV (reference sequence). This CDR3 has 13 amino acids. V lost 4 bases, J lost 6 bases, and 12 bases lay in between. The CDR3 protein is CASSSSGFNGYTF. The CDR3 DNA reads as TGTGCCAGCAGTTCCTCAGGGTTTAATGGCTACACCTTC.